Shown below are 4 T cell receptor beta chains from a single sample sequenced in a study of glioma-infiltrating T cells after dendritic cell vaccination (dated by TCRdb to about 2016). Libraries came from the immunoSEQ multiplex PCR assay. As stored in TCRdb, this immuneACCESS dataset retains in-frame rearrangements with V and J assigned. A fraction of the clones does not appear; measured against another copy, unresolved V genes explain less than half of the discrepancy, and the remainder lacks a known reason. The sample records about 30,000 clones, around nine tenths of which are singletons. Of the sample, less than 2.5% falls within the top ten clones. The material was blood, obtained before dendritic cell vaccination. The receptors were sampled from a human donor with glioblastoma.

This chain links TRBV5-7 with TRBJ1-5; 7 nucleotides agree with TRBD1. TRBV5-7 is annotated as an ORF whose role is uncertain. This CDR3 is built from 17 residues. With 0 bases clipped from V and 2 bases from J, the junction kept 8 bases outside the gene matches. CDR3: CASSLAFGTVGNQPQHF. The CDR3 DNA follows: TGTGCCAGCAGCTTGGCTTTTGGGACAGTCGGCAATCAGCCCCAGCATTTT.

This sequence joins TRBV7-9 and TRBJ2-1; tentative D call: TRBD1 (6 bases). CDR1 and CDR2 (germline): SEHNR, FQNEAQ (reference sequence). The CDR3 length is 14 residues. Deletions cut 1 base from V and 5 bases from J, with 9 bases between. The CDR3 nucleotides read TGTGCCAGCAGCTTAGGAACAGGGAACAATGAGCAGTTCTTC. Translated, it gives CASSLGTGNNEQFF.

The chain links TRBV19 to TRBJ1-1; 8 bases align to TRBD1. The germline gives CDR1 LNHDA, CDR2 SQIVND (reference sequence). The length of the CDR3 is 14 residues. The V segment lost 4 bases and the J segment 5 bases; nucleotides outside the gene matches: 6. CDR3 sequence: CASSTLDRATEAFF. The CDR3 nucleotides read TGTGCCAGTAGTACTCTGGACAGGGCGACTGAAGCTTTCTTT.

The CDR3 DNA reads as TGTGCCACCAGCAGAGATCGGGGATCACCCCTCCACTTT. It yields the protein CATSRDRGSPLHF. This chain connects TRBV15 to TRBJ1-6; no clear D. Germline V CDR1 and CDR2: LNHNV, YYDKDF (reference sequence). The CDR3 length is 13 residues. V gave up 0 bases and J gave up 10 bases, with 7 bases separating them.